The T cell receptor (beta chain) under discussion was sequenced for a study of T-cell memory formation after mild COVID-19. TCRdb reprocessed the 5' RACE reads with MiXCR, giving one entry per CDR3 protein. The sample comprises 100,000 to 120,000 distinct CDR3 sequences, 22% of which are singletons, and 40% to 50% rests with the top ten. Germline assignment: CDR1 SGHTA and CDR2 FQGTGA. The CDR3 has 15 amino acids. Between the trimmed V and J ends, which lost 4 bases and 3 bases, there was a span of 12 bases. The receptor's source is a man between 18 and 35 years old who had mild COVID-19 (a few samples of this study predate the infection). Cell type and time point are not known. The rearrangement joins TRBV7-3 to TRBJ2-2, with D perhaps given as TRBD1 or TRBD2 (5 bases each). The sample taken for sequencing was PBMCs or a T cell subset sorted from them (not recorded which). The CDR3 sequence is CASSSGPPYTGELFF. CDR3 sequence (DNA): TGTGCCAGCAGCTCGGGACCCCCCTACACCGGGGAGCTGTTTTTT.